This T cell receptor (beta chain) was identified in a study of T and B cells in COVID-19 patients. Study-wide context: The recovered patients had mostly mild to moderate COVID-19 with outpatient management. Active-infection patients were older, median 67 years, than recovered patients, median about 32 years. Regarding the study as a whole: Clonality of TRB repertoires was high in active COVID-19; recovery brought above-healthy diversity and richness.

This clonotype was observed a few times. Its antigen is undetermined. Multiplex PCR with BIOMED2 TRB-A/B primer pools amplified TRB rearrangements. TCRdb reanalysed the multiplex PCR reads using MiXCR and keeps one entry per CDR3 protein. Here the sample spans about 21,000 distinct CDR3 sequences, about 30% being singletons. TRB was amplified from approximately 250-500 ng of blood genomic DNA. The receptor comes from a human donor who had recovered from COVID-19. Specimen: blood.

This CDR3 reads CATSDLKYTGGDYNEQFF. In nucleotides, the CDR3 is TGTGCCACCAGTGATTTAAAATATACGGGCGGGGACTACAATGAGCAGTTCTTC. This chain connects TRBV24-1 to TRBJ2-1; maybe TRBD2 (6 bases). CDR3 length equals 18 residues. Per the germline V gene, CDR1 is KGHDR and CDR2 is SFDVKD. V was cut by 1 base and J by 3 bases, with 18 bases left in between.